The T cell receptor (beta chain) described here comes from a study of blood T cell repertoires in COVID-19. As for the study in general: The samples span acute and convalescent COVID-19 from the United States, Italy and Spain. PBMCs, B-cell-depleted T cells, or T cells were the source of the cDNA or gDNA that made up the material.

This CDR3 has 16 residues. V was trimmed by 5 bases and J by 2 bases, leaving 13 bases between them. Germline V gene sequence: CDR1 SGHTA, CDR2 FQGTGA. Sequenced by immunoSEQ multiplex PCR; TCRdb stores in-frame clones only, minus some. The sample lists some 19,000 clones; 86% were seen once. J is TRBJ1-6 and V is TRBV7-3, with D possibly TRBD1 on 5 matching bases. The clonotype comes from a man between 70 and 80 years old with acute or convalescent COVID-19. Sequencing used peripheral blood. CDR3 region: CASSRTGGTYNSPLHF. The DNA of the CDR3 is TGTGCCAGCAGCCGGACCGGGGGGACCTATAATTCACCCCTCCACTTT.